This TCR beta chain was recovered during a study of human T cells and chemical hapten exposure (dated by TCRdb to about 2021). Turning to the overall study: For sensitization, 2% DPC in acetone was applied to an approximately 2 cm by approximately 2 cm area of upper inner arm skin. Throughout the study period of around 24 weeks, patients also received therapeutic DPC doses to the scalp every week. Patch tests used Finn chambers with 0.01% DPC on the upper back, scored after 6 days by International Contact Dermatitis Research Group standards. Alopecia areata with under or over 50% scalp involvement, alopecia totalis and alopecia universalis were represented in the patient cohort, which was mostly female. The libraries were sequenced as a pool, and the TCR yield per sample differed mostly because of small variations in library volumes within the pool. In alopecia patients, the study followed how the peripheral blood TCR repertoire changed in vivo over primary and secondary sensitization to diphenylcyclopropenone (DPC), a hapten. Blood samples were taken from patients before sensitization (week 0) and then at 2, 6 and about 24 weeks after DPC sensitization. Some 29 alopecia patients gave blood for TCR sequencing at one to four time points (pre-sensitization, 2, 6 and 24 weeks). Both TCR alpha and TCR beta chains were sequenced from each blood RNA sample. Paper-wide results and their limitations: The number of TCRs above 1 in 1000 frequency did not change with DPC sensitization; there was no evidence of global repertoire structure alterations. Compared with pre-sensitization or healthy control sets, expanded TCRs formed significantly more large CDR3 similarity clusters, which is consistent with antigen-driven responses. Repeated subsampling changed both the strength of the expansion versus patch-test correlation and the threshold at which that correlation became significant. Because every patient had alopecia, a presumed autoimmune disease, the patients' immune response might differ from that of healthy individuals. Patch test score was positively correlated with the number of PT1 expanded TCRs, with significance at thresholds 8, 16 and 32 but not at 4.

The sample's time point label is to be understood as: pre-sensitization, week 0. The treatment or condition label, read with the paper, signifies: therapeutic diphenylcyclopropenone sensitization with weekly scalp DPC. Total RNA was extracted from unfractionated whole blood collected in Tempus Blood RNA tubes. Blood at each patch-test visit was drawn before the patch test was applied. To be eligible, patients had to be aged 18 to 70, diagnosed with alopecia and judged suitable for DPC therapy, while pregnant patients were excluded. In its sample, this clonotype was seen a few times. Its antigen remains undetermined. Per-base quality was not reported, and no clone a single base away is much larger than it. The method was RACE. The data were produced on a NextSeq 500. During library preparation, unique molecular identifiers were attached to individual cDNA molecules so that TCRs could be counted in a quantitative, reproducible way. Under the source paper's analysis protocol: Samples had a median of roughly 87,000 TCRs, with a range from about 23,224 to 750,000. V, J and CDR3 annotation of the TCR reads was performed with the Decombinator software suite. For the PS versus PT1 abundance plots, all samples were subsampled to the same number of TCRs (28,000). Expanded TCRs were defined as absent before sensitization and observed at least eight times at the 2-week time point. The public reads were run again by TCRdb, first through fastp at Q25 and then through MiXCR, and only productive beta chains were kept. Rows merge per CDR3 protein into single entries with the most common DNA and genes. TCRdb's processing, not the authors', yielded these V and J calls. The sample table contains about 55,000 distinct CDR3 sequences; only one count was recorded for roughly 9% of them. Jointly, the top ten make up 8.5% to 10% of the sample.

Here V drops 5 bases and J drops 7 bases, and the junction holds 11 bases not matched to any gene. The CDR3 numbers 16 residues from cysteine through phenylalanine. The entry retains the CDR3 DNA only, 48 bases that are in frame from base 1. The source is a woman in her twenties or thirties with alopecia areata. Some clones in this sample may be carry-over from other donors' samples. The chain links TRBV12-3 or TRBV12-4 with TRBJ2-1; 10 bases in the middle match TRBD2. Sequenced here: whole blood, sampled in connection with sensitization to the hapten diphenylcyclopropenone (DPC). At the DNA level, the sequence is TGTGCCAGCAGTCTCTACAGCGGGGGGGGTACAAATGAGCAGTTCTTC. Its protein is CASSLYSGGGTNEQFF.